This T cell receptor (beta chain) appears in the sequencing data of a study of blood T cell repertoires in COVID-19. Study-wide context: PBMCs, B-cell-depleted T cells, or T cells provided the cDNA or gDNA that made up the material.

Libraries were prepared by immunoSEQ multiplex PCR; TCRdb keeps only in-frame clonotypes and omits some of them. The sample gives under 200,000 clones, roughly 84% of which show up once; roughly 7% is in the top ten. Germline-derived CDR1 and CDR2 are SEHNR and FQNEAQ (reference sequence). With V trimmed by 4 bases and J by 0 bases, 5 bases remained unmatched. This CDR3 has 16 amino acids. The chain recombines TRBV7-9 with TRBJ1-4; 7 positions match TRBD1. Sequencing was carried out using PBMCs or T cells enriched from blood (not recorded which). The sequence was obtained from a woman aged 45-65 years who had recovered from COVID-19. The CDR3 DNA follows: TGTGCCAGCAGCTACGGACAGGTTTCAACTAATGAAAAACTGTTTTTT. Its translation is CASSYGQVSTNEKLFF.